The clone carrying this TCR beta chain was counted only a few times. Its antigen remains unknown. In germline, CDR1 is MGHRA, CDR2 YSYEKL. The CDR3 is 14 residues long. After removal of 3 bases from V and 9 bases from J, the junction contained 9 bases not matched to a gene. The sample originates from a study of T-cell memory formation after mild COVID-19. About the study: Each donor largely had its own TCR clusters. Study results and limitations: What remained unconfirmed was the SARS-CoV-2 specificity of second-wave clones peaking on day 37. Contracting clones, day 15 to 85, had balanced CD4/CD8, and later expanders favored CD4+.

TCRdb reanalysed the 5' RACE reads using MiXCR and keeps one entry per CDR3 protein. The sample shows 300,000 to 400,000 distinct CDR3 sequences, 15% of them seen only once. The receptor was derived from a man younger than 30 who had mild COVID-19 (a few samples of this study predate the infection). Cell type and time point are not known. The chain employs TRBV4-1 and TRBJ1-1, with TRBD1 matching over 8 bases. The sequenced sample consisted of PBMCs or a T cell subset sorted from them (not recorded which). The chain's CDR3 is CASSHDPGGRQAFF. CDR3 in DNA: TGCGCCAGCAGCCATGACCCAGGGGGCAGGCAAGCTTTCTTT.